This entry features one T cell receptor (beta chain) sequence. The CDR3 consists of 16 residues. Germline V lookup: CDR1 GTSNPN, CDR2 SVGIG (reference sequence). The V end lost 2 bases, the J end lost 1 base, and 15 bases lay between the germline ends. The table came from immunoSEQ multiplex PCR; TCRdb's copy has only in-frame clones and leaves some out. The repertoire has approximately 160,000 clones, about nine tenths of them found once; the top ten carry more than 3%. This entry belongs to a study of blood T cell repertoires in COVID-19. Study-level information: The analysed material was cDNA or gDNA that came from T cells, B-cell-depleted T cells, or PBMCs.

The sequenced material came from peripheral blood. This chain links TRBV30 with TRBJ1-3; D is undetermined. The TCR originated in a woman aged 70-85 years with acute or convalescent COVID-19. The DNA of the CDR3 is TGTGCCTGGAGTCACGACTCCGCGAGGTCTGGAAACACCATATATTTT. It translates to CAWSHDSARSGNTIYF.